This entry lists 5 T cell receptor beta chains sequenced from one sample in a study of T cells in Graves' hyperthyroidism and ophthalmopathy. Amplified regions were TCR beta CDR3 sequences from RNA transcripts. The TCR CDR3 first-round RT-PCR relied on the HTBI primer set. TCRdb re-derived calls from the multiplex PCR reads in MiXCR, one entry per CDR3 protein. The table includes some 300,000 distinct CDR3 sequences, 16% detected once. Sequencing used blood. Receptors were obtained from a man in his thirties or forties with Graves' hyperthyroidism.

A few counts support this clonotype. The J gene is TRBJ2-3, the V gene TRBV27, with 7 bases that match TRBD2. The CDR3 totals 18 residues. Trimming took 6 bases from V and 4 from J; bases not matched to a gene: 19. CDR1 MNHEY and CDR2 SMNVEV come from the germline V gene (reference sequence). CDR3 nucleotides: TGTGCCAGCAGCCTATCTCCCCCGACTAGCACCCCCCCAGATACGCAGTATTTT. Protein product: CASSLSPPTSTPPDTQYF.

There are many counts of this clonotype. The chain couples TRBV28 to TRBJ2-7, with 9 bases fitting TRBD1. Germline V gene lookup returns CDR1 MDHEN and CDR2 SYDVKM. With V trimmed by 11 bases and J by 4 bases, 6 bases remained unmatched. This CDR3 has 12 residues. The CDR3 reads CAAGTGLYEQYF. CDR3 bases: TGTGCCGCCGGGACAGGGCTTTACGAGCAGTACTTC.

The chain employs TRBV4-1 and TRBJ1-2; possible D gene TRBD1, 5 bases. Germline V gene data show CDR1 as MGHRA and CDR2 as YSYEKL. The CDR3 is made up of 17 amino acids. V lost 0 bases and J lost 3, with 17 bases in between. In DNA form, the CDR3 reads TGCGCCAGCAGCCAAGACCCGAGGGACGCCGGGGACTATGGCTACACCTTC. Amino acids: CASSQDPRDAGDYGYTF.

The chain recombines TRBV19 with TRBJ2-2, with 7 bases identical to TRBD1. This CDR3 contains 14 residues. Trimming removed 8 bases from V and 2 bases from J; junction bases left unmatched: 5. CDR1 and CDR2 (germline): LNHDA, SQIVND (reference sequence). In nucleotides, the CDR3 is TGTGCCAGTGGGAACAGGGGCAACACCGGGGAGCTGTTTTTT. Its protein product is CASGNRGNTGELFF.

This clonotype was counted at least ten times. The chain has TRBV28 and TRBJ1-5; D is unresolved. Trimming took 5 bases from V and 5 from J, leaving 4 bases between them. CDR3 size: 11 residues. Germline loops: CDR1 MDHEN, CDR2 SYDVKM. The CDR3 sequence: CASSQYQPQHF. The CDR3 nucleotides read TGTGCCAGCAGTCAGTATCAGCCCCAGCATTTT.